This section outlines one T cell receptor beta chain sequence together with its context. Profiling relied on immunoSEQ multiplex PCR, and the TCRdb table lists in-frame clones only, not all of them. Among over 65,000 clones, roughly nine tenths were seen once, and the ten largest hold about 8.6%. The data belong to a study of control samples from healthy donors and cancer patients. Germline-derived CDR1 and CDR2 are SNHLY and FYNNEI. The CDR3 consists of 13 residues. V lost 10 bases to trimming and J lost 4 bases, with 13 bases between them. Sequencing was done on a sample of PBMCs. The chain joins TRBV2 to TRBJ1-4, with D possibly TRBD1 on 6 matching bases. This receptor was taken from a woman in her 50s with colorectal cancer. The CDR3: CATKDSYNEKLFF. In nucleotides, the CDR3 is TGTGCCACCAAGGACAGTTATAATGAAAAACTGTTTTTT.